This entry describes one TCR beta chain. TCRdb's table, derived via immunoSEQ multiplex PCR, lists solely in-frame clones and lacks some. The table has about 270,000 clones, approximately 91% seen once. Germline V gene data show CDR1 as SGHTA and CDR2 as FQGNSA. V gave up 5 bases and J gave up 2 bases, with 15 bases separating them. The CDR3 extends over 16 amino acids. These data are taken from a study of blood T cell repertoires in COVID-19. Material for sequencing was PBMCs or T cells enriched from blood (not recorded which). The source of this sequence is a woman aged 30 to 39 who had recovered from COVID-19. The chain uses TRBV7-2 and TRBJ1-4; D might be TRBD1 (6 bases). The CDR3 here is CASSRLQGSTNEKLFF. DNA for the CDR3: TGTGCCAGCAGCCGCCTACAGGGTTCGACTAATGAAAAACTGTTTTTT. The complete variable domain, with remaining parts taken from reference TRBV7-2 and TRBJ1-4, reads GAGVSQSPSNKVTEKGKDVELRCDPISGHTALYWYRQSLGQGLEFLIYFQGNSAPDKSGLPSDRFSAERTGGSVSTLTIQRTQQEDSAVYLCASSRLQGSTNEKLFFGSGTQLSVL.